The present T cell receptor beta chain was sequenced within a study of T cell changes during pregnancy in multiple sclerosis. V gave up 0 bases and J gave up 4 bases; unmatched junction bases: 4. CDR3 length: 15 amino acids. Germline V gene lookup returns CDR1 MGHRA and CDR2 YSYEKL. TCRdb's copy holds only in-frame clones and misses some; the assay was immunoSEQ multiplex PCR. Altogether about 51,000 clones are present, 94% being singletons, with the ten largest covering approximately 0.59%. This chain connects TRBV4-1 to TRBJ2-3, with 7 bases matching TRBD1. The sequencing here drew on CD4+ T cells from peripheral blood mononuclear cells, taken in the second trimester of pregnancy. The sequence came from a female donor with multiple sclerosis, enrolled in a pregnancy study. The CDR3 DNA is TGCGCCAGCAGCCAAGAAGGGGGCGTGTCAGATACGCAGTATTTT. Protein sequence: CASSQEGGVSDTQYF.